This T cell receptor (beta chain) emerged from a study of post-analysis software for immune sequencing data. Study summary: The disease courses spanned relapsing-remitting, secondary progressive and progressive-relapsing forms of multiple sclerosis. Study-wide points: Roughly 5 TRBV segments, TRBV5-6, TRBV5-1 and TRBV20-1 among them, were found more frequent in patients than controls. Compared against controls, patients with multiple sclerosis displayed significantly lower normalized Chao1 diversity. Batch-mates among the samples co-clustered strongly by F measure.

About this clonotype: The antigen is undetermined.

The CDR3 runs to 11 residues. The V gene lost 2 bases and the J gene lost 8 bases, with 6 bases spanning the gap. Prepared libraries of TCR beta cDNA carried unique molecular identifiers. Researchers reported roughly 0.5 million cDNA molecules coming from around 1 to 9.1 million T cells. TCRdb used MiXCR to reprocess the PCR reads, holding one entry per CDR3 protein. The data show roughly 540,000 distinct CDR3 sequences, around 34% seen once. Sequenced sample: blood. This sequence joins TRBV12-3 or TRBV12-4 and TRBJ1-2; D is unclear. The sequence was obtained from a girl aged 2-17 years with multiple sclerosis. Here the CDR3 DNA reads TGTGCCAGCAGTTTAATGGGCGGCTACACCTTC. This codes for CASSLMGGYTF.